The clone carrying this T cell receptor (beta chain) was recorded many times. This specimen comes from a study of Graves' ophthalmopathy and Graves' hyperthyroidism. The CDR3 spans 15 residues. V was cut by 3 bases and J by 0 bases, with 8 bases left in between. Germline assignment: CDR1 SNHLY and CDR2 FYNNEI. Using RNA transcripts, the TCR beta CDR3 regions were amplified. First-round RT-PCR employed HTBI primers, with a second-round multiplex PCR after it. One entry per CDR3 protein results from TCRdb running MiXCR on the multiplex PCR reads. The top ten hold 44% of the sample, which has around 670,000 distinct CDR3 sequences, 40% seen once.

The V gene is TRBV2, the J gene TRBJ1-4, with D uncertain. Input material: peripheral blood. The sequence came from an adult man with Graves' ophthalmopathy. The CDR3 region is CASSDRHPTNEKLFF. The CDR3 DNA sequence: TGTGCCAGCAGTGACCGACATCCAACTAATGAAAAACTGTTTTTT.